Listed here are 15 T cell receptor beta chains from one sample, sequenced in a study of tumor-infiltrating lymphocytes in primary liver carcinoma. A constant-region primer served to make TCR beta cDNA from approximately 490 ng total RNA. Slightly modified ARM-PCR served as the procedure for the TCR beta libraries. These libraries came from three rounds of nested multiplex PCR. TRBV1-TRBV30 forward primers and a C-beta reverse primer were used in the first two PCR rounds, which each ran for about 10 cycles. TCRdb ran MiXCR on the multiplex PCR reads and lists one entry per CDR3 protein. The repertoire holds fewer than 350,000 distinct CDR3 sequences, with 65% as singletons. Germline DNA was also extracted, while the blood RNA originated from unsorted whole blood. The specimen sequenced was peripheral blood. The receptor source for this set is a man aged 40-50 years with primary liver carcinoma and hepatitis B virus infection.

Worth noting for this clonotype: Possible read error: a much larger clone is one base away. The chain has TRBV11-2 and TRBJ2-7; a possible D gene is TRBD1 (6 bases). Germline V gene data show CDR1 as SGHAT and CDR2 as FQNNGV. The CDR3 contains 14 residues. The CDR3 bases are TGTGTCAGCAGCTTAGCACAGGGACCCTACGAGCAGTACTTC. It is translated as CVSSLAQGPYEQYF.

This clonotype was observed many times. This chain joins TRBV6-6 and TRBJ1-2, with TRBD1 matching 9 bases. CDR1 is MNHNY and CDR2 is SVGAGI in the germline V gene (reference sequence). V gave up 4 bases and J gave up 5 bases; unmatched junction bases: 2. The CDR3 extends over 13 amino acids. CDR3 bases: TGTGCCAGCAGTTCCGGACAGGGGTATGGCTACACCTTC. This codes for CASSSGQGYGYTF.

The chain links TRBV6-5 to TRBJ1-2; 7 nucleotides match TRBD1. Germline lookup yields CDR1 MNHEY and CDR2 SVGAGI. Germline trimming cut 6 bases from V and 4 bases from J; bases unmatched to any gene: 8. This CDR3 contains 14 residues. DNA for the CDR3: TGTGCCAGCAGCCAGGGACAGCATAGCTATGGCTACACCTTC. This codes for CASSQGQHSYGYTF.

The chain uses TRBV6-5 and TRBJ1-2, with a weak D call TRBD1 (5 bases). Trimming shortened V by 10 bases and J by 6 bases, and 24 bases separated the two germline ends. Germline lookup yields CDR1 MNHEY and CDR2 SVGAGI. The CDR3 extends over 15 amino acids. Here the CDR3 DNA reads TGTGCCACAATCTTCGCAGGGTCGATGGCGGATGGCTACACCTTC. Protein sequence: CATIFAGSMADGYTF.

The chain joins TRBV9 to TRBJ2-1; 13 bases map to TRBD2. CDR1 and CDR2 from the germline V gene are SGDLS and YYNGEE. The V segment lost 0 bases and the J segment 9 bases; nucleotides outside the gene matches: 3. This CDR3 spans 15 amino acids. The CDR3, as DNA: TGTGCCAGCAGCGTAGGGACTAGCGGGGGCTCTGAGCAGTTCTTC. Translation: CASSVGTSGGSEQFF.

Notes on this clonotype: One end of the junction varies from germline; a read error may be responsible. The chain links TRBV5-6 to TRBJ2-7, with D perhaps matching TRBD1 (5 bases). The CDR3 is made up of 15 amino acids. CDR1 is SGHDT, CDR2 YYEEEE, per germline. The CDR3 coding sequence is TGTGCCAGCAGCCGATACGACAGCTTAACCTACGGGCAGTACTTC. Protein: CASSRYDSLTYGQYF.

Regarding this clonotype: The junction differs from germline at one of its ends, possibly a read error. The V gene is TRBV6-5, the J gene TRBJ2-1; TRBD2 matches 7 bases. The CDR3 runs to 15 residues. Germline V CDR1 and CDR2: MNHEY, SVGAGI. The CDR3 DNA follows: TGTGCCAGCAGTTACTCTGAGGGAGGGCCTGATGAGAAGTTCTTC. It yields the protein CASSYSEGGPDEKFF.

On this clonotype: Possible read error: a much larger clone is one base away. V gene TRBV6-1 combines with J gene TRBJ2-4; TRBD1 is a possible D gene (5 bases). The CDR3 contains 19 residues. Germline CDR1 MNHNS, CDR2 SASEGT. The CDR3 DNA reads TGTGCCATCAGTGAAGAAGGGGTTCGACAGAGACTAGCCAAAAACATTCAGTACTTC. The encoded protein is CAISEEGVRQRLAKNIQYF.

Points on this clonotype: A much larger clone differs by one base, so this may be a read error. V gene TRBV10-3 combines with J gene TRBJ2-2; TRBD2 might be the D (5 bases). V shed 7 bases and J shed 6 bases, with 12 bases lying between them. From germline, CDR1 is ENHRY and CDR2 SYGVKD. The CDR3 totals 13 residues. The CDR3 loop is CAITTDWAGELFF. The CDR3 DNA reads TGTGCCATCACTACGGACTGGGCCGGGGAGCTGTTTTTT.

This clonotype was counted many times. The chain employs TRBV12-3 or TRBV12-4 and TRBJ2-7, with 10 positions matching TRBD2. This CDR3 has 15 amino acids. J gave up 6 bases and V 6 bases, and 11 bases lay outside the gene matches. The chain's CDR3 is CASRQGGASGSEQYF. CDR3 DNA sequence: TGTGCCAGCAGACAGGGGGGGGCTAGCGGGAGCGAGCAGTACTTC.

This clonotype occurred once. The chain links TRBV14 to TRBJ2-7, with a weak D call TRBD2 (5 bases). This CDR3 region has 15 residues. V was pared by 0 bases and J by 7 bases, with 16 bases between. In germline, CDR1 is SGHDN, CDR2 FVKESK. CDR3 loop: CASSQDQVGVGEQYF. As DNA, the CDR3 is TGTGCCAGCAGCCAAGATCAGGTGGGAGTGGGGGAGCAGTACTTC.

About this clonotype: With a much larger clone just one base away, this may be a read error. V is TRBV29-1 and J is TRBJ2-7, with unresolved D. This CDR3 is built from 11 residues. From germline, CDR1 is SQVTM and CDR2 ANQGSEA. The V end was cut by 7 bases, the J end by 6 bases, with 13 bases between. Written as DNA, the CDR3 is TGCAGCGCTGAGAACGCCCGCGAGCAGTACTTC. Encoded protein: CSAENAREQYF.

Points on this clonotype: The junction differs from germline at one of its ends, possibly a read error. The chain has TRBV29-1 and TRBJ2-5; a possible D gene is TRBD2 (6 bases). The CDR3 has 13 amino acids. CDR1 is SQVTM and CDR2 is ANQGSEA in the germline V gene. Here the CDR3 DNA reads TGCAGTGTTGAAGATGCGGGGCGAGAGACCCAGTACTTC. It is translated as CSVEDAGRETQYF.

This clonotype showed up just a few times. A much larger clone sits a single nucleotide away, making a read error possible. The CDR3 bases are TGCGCCAGCAACCAAGATGCGGGAGGGCCGGGAGATACGCAGTATTTT. Amino acid sequence: CASNQDAGGPGDTQYF. The chain combines TRBV4-1 with TRBJ2-3, with TRBD2 identical over 9 bases. Germline values: CDR1 MGHRA, CDR2 YSYEKL. The CDR3 totals 16 residues.

Details on this clonotype: Given the absence of the conserved phenylalanine or tryptophan at the CDR3 end, a read error is likely. The chain joins TRBV28 to TRBJ2-1; tentative D call: TRBD2 (6 bases). The V and J ends lost 3 bases and 4 bases respectively, with 13 bases between them. The germline gives CDR1 MDHEN, CDR2 SYDVKM. The CDR3 runs 15 residues. The CDR3 bases are TGTGCCAGCAGTTTGAGCAGGAGGGAGTACAATGAGCAGTTCCTC. Its translation: CASSLSRREYNEQFL.